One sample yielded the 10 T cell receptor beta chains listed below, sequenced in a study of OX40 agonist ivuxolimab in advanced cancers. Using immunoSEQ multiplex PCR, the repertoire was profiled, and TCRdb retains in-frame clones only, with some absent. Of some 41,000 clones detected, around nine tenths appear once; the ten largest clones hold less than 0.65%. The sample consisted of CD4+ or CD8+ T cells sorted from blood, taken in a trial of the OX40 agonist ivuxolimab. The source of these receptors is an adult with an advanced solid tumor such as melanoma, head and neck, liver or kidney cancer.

CDR3 loop: CASTGPGGPGELFF. The CDR3, as DNA: TGTGCCAGCACCGGGCCCGGGGGGCCCGGGGAGCTGTTTTTT. The chain joins TRBV28 to TRBJ2-2, with D perhaps TRBD2 (7 bases). Germline CDR1 and CDR2: MDHEN and SYDVKM. The V gene lost 7 bases and the J gene lost 6 bases, with 15 bases spanning the gap. The CDR3 length is 14 residues.

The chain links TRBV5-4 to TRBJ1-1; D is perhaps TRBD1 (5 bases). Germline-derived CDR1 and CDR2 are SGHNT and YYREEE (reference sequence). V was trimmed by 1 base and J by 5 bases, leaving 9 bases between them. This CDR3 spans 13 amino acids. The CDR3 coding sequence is TGTGCCAGCAGCTTGCAGGGAGGAACTGAAGCTTTCTTT. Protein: CASSLQGGTEAFF.

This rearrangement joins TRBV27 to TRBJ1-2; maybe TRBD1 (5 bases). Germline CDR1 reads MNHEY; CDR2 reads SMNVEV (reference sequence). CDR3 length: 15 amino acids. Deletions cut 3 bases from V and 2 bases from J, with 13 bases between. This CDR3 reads CASSFWDRLNYGYTF. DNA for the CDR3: TGTGCCAGCAGTTTTTGGGACCGACTAAACTATGGCTACACCTTC.

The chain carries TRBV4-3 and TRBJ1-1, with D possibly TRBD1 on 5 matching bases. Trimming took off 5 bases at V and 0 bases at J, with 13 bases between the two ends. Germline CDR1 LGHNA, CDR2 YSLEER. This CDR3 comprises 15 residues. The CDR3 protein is CASSKGVSVNTEAFF. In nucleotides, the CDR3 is TGCGCCAGCAGCAAAGGGGTCAGTGTGAACACTGAAGCTTTCTTT.

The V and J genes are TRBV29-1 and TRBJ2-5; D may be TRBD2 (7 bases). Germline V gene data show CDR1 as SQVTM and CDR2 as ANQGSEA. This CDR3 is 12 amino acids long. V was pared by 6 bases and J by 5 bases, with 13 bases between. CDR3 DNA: TGCAGCGTACGGGGGGCTCAGGAGACCCAGTACTTC. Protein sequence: CSVRGAQETQYF.

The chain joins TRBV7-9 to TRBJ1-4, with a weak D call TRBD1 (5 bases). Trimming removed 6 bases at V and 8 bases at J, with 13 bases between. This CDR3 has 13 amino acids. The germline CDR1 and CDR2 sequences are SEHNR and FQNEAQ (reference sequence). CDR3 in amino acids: CASSDPGVEKLFF. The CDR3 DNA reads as TGTGCCAGCAGTGACCCGGGGGTCGAAAAACTGTTTTTT.

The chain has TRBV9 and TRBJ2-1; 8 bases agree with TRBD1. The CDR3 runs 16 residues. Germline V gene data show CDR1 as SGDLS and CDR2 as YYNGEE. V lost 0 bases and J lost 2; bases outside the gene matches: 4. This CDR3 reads CASSVAGTGTYNEQFF. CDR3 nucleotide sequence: TGTGCCAGCAGCGTAGCGGGGACAGGTACCTACAATGAGCAGTTCTTC.

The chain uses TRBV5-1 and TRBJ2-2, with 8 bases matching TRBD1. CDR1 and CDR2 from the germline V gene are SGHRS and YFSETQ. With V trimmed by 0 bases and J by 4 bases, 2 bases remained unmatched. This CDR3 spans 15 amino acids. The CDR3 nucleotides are TGCGCCAGCAGCTTGGCAGGGGGCCGCACCGGGGAGCTGTTTTTT. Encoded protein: CASSLAGGRTGELFF.

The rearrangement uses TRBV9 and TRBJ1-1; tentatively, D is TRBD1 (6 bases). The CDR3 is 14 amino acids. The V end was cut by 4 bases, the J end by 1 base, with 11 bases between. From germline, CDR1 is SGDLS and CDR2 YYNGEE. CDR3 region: CASSPGTQNTEAFF. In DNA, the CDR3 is TGTGCCAGCAGCCCCGGGACACAGAACACTGAAGCTTTCTTT. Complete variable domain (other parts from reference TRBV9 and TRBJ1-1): DSGVTQTPKHLITATGQRVTLRCSPRSGDLSVYWYQQSLDQGLQFLIQYYNGEERAKGNILERFSAQQFPDLHSELNLSSLELGDSALYFCASSPGTQNTEAFFGQGTRLTVV.

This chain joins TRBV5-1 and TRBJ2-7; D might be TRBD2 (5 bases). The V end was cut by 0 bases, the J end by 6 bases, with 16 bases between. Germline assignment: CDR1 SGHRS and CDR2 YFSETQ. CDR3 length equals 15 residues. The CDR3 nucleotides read TGCGCCAGCAGCTTGGATGGAGGAGGCACAGCCGAGCAGTACTTC. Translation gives CASSLDGGGTAEQYF. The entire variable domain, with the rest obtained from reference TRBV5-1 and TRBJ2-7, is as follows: KAGVTQTPRYLIKTRGQQVTLSCSPISGHRSVSWYQQTPGQGLQFLFEYFSETQRNKGNFPGRFSGRQFSNSRSEMNVSTLELGDSALYLCASSLDGGGTAEQYFGPGTRLTVT.